This TCR beta chain was identified during a study of blood T cell repertoires in COVID-19. Study-wide background: Acute and convalescent COVID-19 samples came from the United States, Italy and Spain. T cells, B-cell-depleted T cells, or PBMCs provided the cDNA or gDNA that served as material.

In the source study's methods: Amplification of reference gene primers was used by the study to estimate nucleated cell counts. Repertoires were generated with immunoSEQ multiplex PCR, while TCRdb's copy carries only in-frame clones and drops some. The DNA gave D and trimming, while V, J and clone size come from that table. The sample has a few hundred thousand clones; more than 85% are singletons. The sequenced material came from peripheral blood. The receptor was isolated from a human donor in a cohort sampled during active COVID-19.

The CDR3 loop is CASSQLRTGRLYNSPLHF. CDR3 coding DNA: TGCGCCAGCAGCCAACTCCGGACAGGGCGTCTTTATAATTCACCCCTCCACTTT. The J gene is TRBJ1-6, the V gene TRBV4-1; 8 bases are shared with TRBD1. The CDR3 loop spans 18 amino acids. Losses at the gene ends were 2 bases for V and 4 bases for J; bases not matched to a gene: 10. CDR1 is MGHRA and CDR2 is YSYEKL in the germline V gene.